This TCR beta chain was observed in a study of blood T cell repertoires in COVID-19. About the study: Material from acute and convalescent COVID-19 was sourced from the United States, Italy and Spain.

CDR1 is SGDLS, CDR2 YYNGEE, per germline. The V and J ends lost 2 bases and 5 bases, in that order; junction bases with no gene match: 7. CDR3 length: 16 amino acids. Authors' processing steps: From reference gene primer amplification, estimates of nucleated cell counts were derived. Repertoires were generated with immunoSEQ multiplex PCR, while TCRdb's copy carries only in-frame clones and drops some. Clonal size and the V and J genes are those of that table, whereas D and trimming came from the DNA. Of 140,000 to 150,000 clones detected, about 90% appear once; the ten largest clones hold 35% to 40%.

The chain recombines TRBV9 with TRBJ2-3; 11 bases align to TRBD2. Sequencing was done on a sample of peripheral blood. The receptor was isolated from a man aged 50-60 years who had recovered from COVID-19. CDR3 residues: CASSVGLAGGLDTQYF. CDR3 bases: TGTGCCAGCAGCGTGGGGCTAGCGGGGGGTTTAGATACGCAGTATTTT. Complete variable domain (other parts from reference TRBV9 and TRBJ2-3): DSGVTQTPKHLITATGQRVTLRCSPRSGDLSVYWYQQSLDQGLQFLIQYYNGEERAKGNILERFSAQQFPDLHSELNLSSLELGDSALYFCASSVGLAGGLDTQYFGPGTRLTVL.